What follows are 29 T cell receptor beta chains derived from one specimen sequenced in a study of cytomegalovirus exposure and HLA in healthy donors. Amplification used 60 Vbeta primers and 13 Jbeta primers. The table came from immunoSEQ multiplex PCR; TCRdb's copy has only in-frame clones and leaves some out. Of about 160,000 clones in the sample, 70% were seen once. The sequencing input was PBMCs. The receptors shown here come from a man younger than 35 in good health and CMV-seropositive.

The V call is TRBV10-3, the J call TRBJ1-1; maybe TRBD1 (5 bases). The germline V gene encodes CDR1 ENHRY and CDR2 SYGVKD. The CDR3 is 12 residues long. Trimming removed 10 bases from V and 1 base from J, with 10 bases in between. CDR3 in DNA: TGTGCCACCTCCCAGGGGAACACTGAAGCTTTCTTT. It specifies CATSQGNTEAFF.

The chain carries TRBV19 and TRBJ2-5; 8 bases map to TRBD1. Trimming removed 4 bases from V and 2 bases from J; junction bases left unmatched: 0. Per the germline V gene, CDR1 is LNHDA and CDR2 is SQIVND (reference sequence). CDR3 length equals 13 residues. The CDR3 reads CASSRDRQETQYF. The CDR3 bases are TGTGCCAGTAGTAGGGACAGGCAAGAGACCCAGTACTTC.

This clone was observed a handful of times. The CDR3 sequence is CASIKGQLNTEAFF. In nucleotides, the CDR3 is TGTGCCAGCATCAAAGGACAGCTGAACACTGAAGCTTTCTTT. The rearrangement uses TRBV6-5 and TRBJ1-1; weak D call: TRBD1 (6 bases). The CDR3 extends over 14 amino acids. With 7 bases removed from V and 0 bases from J, the gap between germline ends came to 12 bases. Per germline, CDR1 MNHEY and CDR2 SVGAGI.

V and J are TRBV5-1 and TRBJ1-3; D remains ambiguous. Trimming left V 0 bases short and J 8 bases short, with 9 bases between. There are 13 residues in the CDR3. Germline CDR1 SGHRS, CDR2 YFSETQ. The CDR3 nucleotides read TGCGCCAGCAGCTTGGTAGCGTCGGACACCATATATTTT. It translates to CASSLVASDTIYF.

V and J are TRBV19 and TRBJ2-1; 9 bases agree with TRBD2. Germline V gene sequence: CDR1 LNHDA, CDR2 SQIVND (reference sequence). After removal of 4 bases from V and 4 bases from J, the junction contained 5 bases not matched to a gene. The CDR3 loop spans 15 amino acids. DNA for the CDR3: TGTGCCAGTAGTAGCGGGGGGGCTCGGTACAATGAGCAGTTCTTC. It codes for CASSSGGARYNEQFF.

This clone was detected only once. This chain links TRBV9 with TRBJ2-1; tentative D call: TRBD1 (6 bases). The V end was cut by 0 bases, the J end by 0 bases, with 13 bases between. The CDR3 is 17 residues long. CDR1 and CDR2 (germline): SGDLS, YYNGEE. CDR3 loop: CASSVEGTSFSYNEQFF. Here the CDR3 DNA reads TGTGCCAGCAGCGTAGAGGGGACATCCTTCTCCTACAATGAGCAGTTCTTC.

V usage is TRBV5-1 and J usage is TRBJ1-1, with 8 bases aligning to TRBD1. V shed 4 bases, J shed 3 bases, and the junction held 5 bases outside the gene matches. CDR1 SGHRS and CDR2 YFSETQ come from the germline V gene. CDR3 size: 14 residues. The CDR3 coding sequence is TGCGCCAGCAGCGTGACAGGGGCCTACACTGAAGCTTTCTTT. It codes for CASSVTGAYTEAFF.

This clone came up a few times. As DNA, the CDR3 is TGTGCCAGCAGTCGACAGGGGCGGTCAACAGCAGCTTTCTTT. It encodes CASSRQGRSTAAFF. The rearrangement uses TRBV5-8 and TRBJ1-1; 8 bases map to TRBD1. Germline assignment: CDR1 SGHTS and CDR2 YDEGEE. The trim removed 5 bases at V and 10 bases at J, leaving 13 bases unmatched. The CDR3 spans 14 residues.

The chain employs TRBV6-5 and TRBJ2-4, with 7 bases aligning to TRBD2. Germline lookup yields CDR1 MNHEY and CDR2 SVGAGI. The CDR3 is 14 amino acids. The V and J ends lost 4 bases and 7 bases, in that order; junction bases with no gene match: 7. Here the CDR3 reads CASSSPREGNIQYF. The CDR3 bases are TGTGCCAGCAGTTCCCCTAGGGAGGGGAACATTCAGTACTTC.

J is TRBJ2-7 and V is TRBV18, with D possibly matching TRBD1 (5 bases). This CDR3 has 13 residues. Trimming pared 2 bases from V and 3 bases from J, leaving 8 bases between. The germline gives CDR1 KGHSH, CDR2 LQKENI. The CDR3 DNA reads TGTGCCAGCTCACCAACTGACAGCTACGAGCAGTACGTC. It translates to CASSPTDSYEQYV.

This chain connects TRBV30 to TRBJ1-3, with unresolved D. Per germline, CDR1 GTSNPN and CDR2 SVGIG (reference sequence). V lost 5 bases to trimming and J lost 0 bases, with 8 bases between them. CDR3 length: 13 residues. The CDR3 coding sequence is TGTGCCTGGTGCCAGTACTCTGGAAACACCATATATTTT. Protein product: CAWCQYSGNTIYF.

V usage is TRBV14 and J usage is TRBJ2-2, with 12 bases lining up with TRBD2. V dropped 2 bases and J dropped 5; count of bases not matched to a gene: 3. The germline gives CDR1 SGHDN, CDR2 FVKESK. This CDR3 spans 16 amino acids. CDR3 nucleotide sequence: TGTGCCAGCAGCCAACTAGCGGGAGGGCGTACCGGGGAGCTGTTTTTT. Translated, it gives CASSQLAGGRTGELFF.

This chain connects TRBV5-6 to TRBJ2-1; 12 bases map to TRBD2. V was pared by 2 bases and J by 8 bases, with 5 bases of the junction left unmatched. Germline CDR1 is SGHDT and CDR2 is YYEEEE. The CDR3 runs to 15 residues. The CDR3 loop is CASSFGLAGLDEQFF. The CDR3 nucleotides are TGTGCCAGCAGCTTCGGACTAGCGGGACTAGATGAGCAGTTCTTC.

Concerning this clone itself: The junction differs from germline at one of its ends, possibly a read error. The CDR3 protein is CASREVGRETQYF. The CDR3 coding sequence is TGTGCCAGCAGGGAAGTCGGTCGGGAGACCCAGTACTTC. The V call is TRBV2, the J call TRBJ2-5, with unresolved D. The CDR3 length is 13 residues. Germline lookup yields CDR1 SNHLY and CDR2 FYNNEI. The full variable domain, completed using reference TRBV2 and TRBJ2-5, is EPEVTQTPSHQVTQMGQEVILRCVPISNHLYFYWYRQILGQKVEFLVSFYNNEISEKSEIFDDQFSVERPDGSNFTLKIRSTKLEDSAMYFCASREVGRETQYFGPGTRLLVL.

The V call is TRBV6-6, the J call TRBJ2-1; D is possibly TRBD1 (6 bases). With 2 bases removed from V and 9 bases from J, the gap between germline ends came to 11 bases. Per germline, CDR1 MNHNY and CDR2 SVGAGI (reference sequence). The CDR3 has 13 residues. The CDR3 region is CASSYGGQGEQFF. CDR3 nucleotide sequence: TGTGCCAGCAGTTACGGGGGACAAGGTGAGCAGTTCTTC.

J is TRBJ1-1 and V is TRBV11-1; D gene ambiguous. V was pared by 1 base and J by 6 bases, with 3 bases between. The germline CDR1 and CDR2 sequences are SGHAT and FQDESV (reference sequence). This CDR3 has 11 residues. The CDR3 coding sequence is TGTGCCAGCAGCTTAGTAGCTGAAGCTTTCTTT. Protein product: CASSLVAEAFF.

The rearrangement uses TRBV28 and TRBJ1-6, with 7 bases aligning to TRBD1. The CDR3 contains 16 residues. With V trimmed by 7 bases and J by 6 bases, 12 bases remained unmatched. Germline CDR1 is MDHEN and CDR2 is SYDVKM. CDR3 loop: CASTFPRGLGNSPLHF. CDR3 bases: TGTGCCAGCACCTTCCCCAGGGGGTTAGGTAATTCACCCCTCCACTTT.

The genes are TRBV4-2 and TRBJ1-1, with 10 bases matching TRBD1. The CDR3 is 17 residues long. Germline CDR1 is LGHNA and CDR2 is YNFKEQ. With V trimmed by 3 bases and J by 0 bases, 7 bases remained unmatched. CDR3 region: CASSQASGTGVNTEAFF. The CDR3 DNA reads as TGTGCCAGCAGCCAGGCATCCGGGACAGGGGTGAACACTGAAGCTTTCTTT.

This clone has only a few counts. The V gene is TRBV6-5, the J gene TRBJ1-2; D is perhaps TRBD1 (5 bases). Germline CDR1 reads MNHEY; CDR2 reads SVGAGI. V was trimmed by 7 bases and J by 7 bases, leaving 16 bases between them. The CDR3 consists of 13 residues. The CDR3 sequence is CASNRGTEGGYTF. For the CDR3, the DNA is TGTGCCAGCAATAGGGGAACGGAAGGTGGCTACACCTTC.

The chain uses TRBV5-4 and TRBJ1-2; maybe TRBD1 (5 bases). The CDR3 extends over 13 amino acids. Germline values: CDR1 SGHNT, CDR2 YYREEE (reference sequence). Trimming cost V 4 bases and J 6 bases, with 13 bases left between them. CDR3 in DNA: TGTGCCAGCAGCCCAGGGAATAAGGATGGCTACACCTTC. This sequence encodes CASSPGNKDGYTF.

The J gene is TRBJ1-4, the V gene TRBV9; D gene ambiguous. The CDR3 is 14 amino acids. The germline V and J ends were trimmed by 4 bases and 2 bases, with 9 bases remaining between them. Germline-derived CDR1 and CDR2 are SGDLS and YYNGEE. CDR3 in DNA: TGTGCCAGCAGCCTAGATGCGACTAATGAAAAACTGTTTTTT. It codes for CASSLDATNEKLFF.

The V call is TRBV6-1, the J call TRBJ1-1; tentative D call: TRBD1 (5 bases). CDR1 is MNHNS and CDR2 is SASEGT in the germline V gene. V was pared by 3 bases and J by 4 bases, with 9 bases between. CDR3 length equals 13 residues. The CDR3 sequence is CASSDQGATEAFF. In nucleotides, the CDR3 is TGTGCCAGCAGTGATCAGGGTGCCACTGAAGCTTTCTTT.

This clone was counted between two and nine times. In DNA form, the CDR3 reads TGTGCCAGCAGCTTAGATTGGGGAGGGTACAATGAGCAGTTCTTC. It specifies CASSLDWGGYNEQFF. V and J are TRBV11-3 and TRBJ2-1; 7 bases line up with TRBD2. Germline CDR1 SGHNT, CDR2 YENEEA. This CDR3 has 15 residues. The V segment lost 0 bases and the J segment 4 bases; nucleotides outside the gene matches: 3.

The chain carries TRBV11-3 and TRBJ2-3, with unresolved D. The CDR3 has 14 residues. Trimming took off 5 bases at V and 1 base at J, with 10 bases between the two ends. Looked up from germline, CDR1 is SGHNT and CDR2 is YENEEA. CDR3 sequence: CASSPLRGTDTQYF. The CDR3 nucleotides read TGTGCCAGCAGCCCGCTTCGGGGCACAGATACGCAGTATTTT.

This chain links TRBV5-4 with TRBJ2-2, with TRBD2 matching over 9 bases. Germline loops: CDR1 SGHNT, CDR2 YYREEE (reference sequence). With V trimmed by 4 bases and J by 0 bases, 4 bases remained unmatched. The CDR3 contains 16 residues. The CDR3 DNA sequence: TGTGCCAGCAGCGCACGACTAGCGGCGAACACCGGGGAGCTGTTTTTT. The encoded protein is CASSARLAANTGELFF.

This sequence joins TRBV27 and TRBJ1-2; weak D call: TRBD1 (6 bases). CDR3 length equals 16 residues. Trimming pared 2 bases from V and 2 bases from J, leaving 15 bases between. Germline loops: CDR1 MNHEY, CDR2 SMNVEV (reference sequence). The CDR3 loop is CASSLVTGFSNYGYTF. CDR3 nucleotide sequence: TGTGCCAGCAGTTTAGTAACAGGGTTTAGCAACTATGGCTACACCTTC.

The CDR3 region has the DNA TGTGCCAGCAGCTTTAGCGGGGAAGAGACCCAGTACTTC. It is translated as CASSFSGEETQYF. The chain links TRBV5-6 to TRBJ2-5, with 8 positions matching TRBD2. Germline assignment: CDR1 SGHDT and CDR2 YYEEEE. V lost 2 bases and J lost 3; bases outside the gene matches: 0. There are 13 residues in the CDR3.

This chain links TRBV2 with TRBJ1-1; TRBD1 matches 12 bases. Germline assignment: CDR1 SNHLY and CDR2 FYNNEI. The CDR3 runs to 17 residues. Unmatched junction bases numbered 10, after V lost 2 bases and J lost 6 bases. Here the CDR3 DNA reads TGTGCCAGCAGTGAATTGGGGACAGGGGGCTGGAGGGCTGAAGCTTTCTTT. This translates into CASSELGTGGWRAEAFF. Full variable domain (missing parts from reference TRBV2 and TRBJ1-1): EPEVTQTPSHQVTQMGQEVILRCVPISNHLYFYWYRQILGQKVEFLVSFYNNEISEKSEIFDDQFSVERPDGSNFTLKIRSTKLEDSAMYFCASSELGTGGWRAEAFFGQGTRLTVV.

This chain uses TRBV28 with TRBJ1-2, with 9 positions matching TRBD1. J lost 0 bases, V lost 2 bases, and 7 bases had no gene match. The length of the CDR3 is 17 residues. The V gene's germline CDR1 is MDHEN and CDR2 SYDVKM. This CDR3 reads CASSLGGTGSTNYGYTF. CDR3 in DNA: TGTGCCAGCAGTTTAGGTGGGACAGGGAGTACTAACTATGGCTACACCTTC.